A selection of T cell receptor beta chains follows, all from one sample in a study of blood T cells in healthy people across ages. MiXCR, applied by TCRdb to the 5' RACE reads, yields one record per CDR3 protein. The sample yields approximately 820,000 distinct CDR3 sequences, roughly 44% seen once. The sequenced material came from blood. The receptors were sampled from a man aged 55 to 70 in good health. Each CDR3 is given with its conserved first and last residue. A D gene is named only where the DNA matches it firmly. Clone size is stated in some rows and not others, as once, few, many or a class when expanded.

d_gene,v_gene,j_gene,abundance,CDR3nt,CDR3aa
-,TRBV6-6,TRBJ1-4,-,TGTGCCAGCAGCAAAGCGGGGGCAGGAGAAAAACTGTTTTTT,CASSKAGAGEKLFF
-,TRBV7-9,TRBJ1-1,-,TGTGCCAGCAGCCTCCCCGCTGAACACGCAGTTGAAGCTTTCTTT,CASSLPAEHAVEAFF
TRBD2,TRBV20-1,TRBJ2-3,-,TGCAGTGCCCTGGGGGGACTAGCGGGGGGTAGGGGTACAGATACGCAGTATTTT,CSALGGLAGGRGTDTQYF
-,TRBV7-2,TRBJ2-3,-,TGTGCCAGCAGCCGAGACGGAGATACGCAGTATTTT,CASSRDGDTQYF
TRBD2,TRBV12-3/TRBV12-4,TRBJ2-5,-,TGTGCCAGCAGTGAAGCCGGGACTAGCGGGGTCAGAGGGGAGACCCAGTACTTC,CASSEAGTSGVRGETQYF
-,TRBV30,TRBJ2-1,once,TGTGCCTGGACCCAGAACCTGGGGTCCTACAATGAGCAGTTCTTC,CAWTQNLGSYNEQFF
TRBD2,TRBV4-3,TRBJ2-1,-,TGCGCCAGCAGCCAAGAGGTTACGAGCGGGGGGACCCAGCAGTTCTTC,CASSQEVTSGGTQQFF
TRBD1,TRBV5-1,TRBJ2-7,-,TGCGCCAGCAGCTCTGGACAGGGGCCGCTGGAGTACTTC,CASSSGQGPLEYF
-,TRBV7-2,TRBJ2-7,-,TGTGCCAGCAGCTTAACCTCCAGTGCCTACGAGCAGTACTTC,CASSLTSSAYEQYF
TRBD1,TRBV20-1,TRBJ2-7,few,TGCAGTGTCATCACCGGGACAGGGAGAACCTACGAGCAGTACTTC,CSVITGTGRTYEQYF
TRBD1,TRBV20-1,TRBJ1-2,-,TGCAGTGCTAGACATTCCGAACAGGGGGGTGGCTACACCTTC,CSARHSEQGGGYTF
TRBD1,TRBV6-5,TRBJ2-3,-,TGTGCCAGCAGTTACTCCGGACAGGGCACAGATACGCAGTATTTT,CASSYSGQGTDTQYF
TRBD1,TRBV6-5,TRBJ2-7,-,TGTGCCAGCAGTTACTCCGGGACAGGCCCCTACGAGCAGTACTTC,CASSYSGTGPYEQYF
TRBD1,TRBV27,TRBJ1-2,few,TGTGCCAGCAGTTTAAGGCCCGGACAGGGGAACAACCGGAACTATGGCTACACCTTC,CASSLRPGQGNNRNYGYTF
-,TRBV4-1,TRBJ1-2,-,TGCGCCAGCAGCCAAGATCGGGAAAAATATGGCTACACCTTC,CASSQDREKYGYTF
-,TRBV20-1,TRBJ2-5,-,TGCAGTGCTCTCCGGCTAGCCTTCCAAGAGACCCAGTACTTC,CSALRLAFQETQYF
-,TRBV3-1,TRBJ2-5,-,TGTGCCAGCAGCCAAGAACGAGGCGTCGGTTCGACCCAGTACTTC,CASSQERGVGSTQYF
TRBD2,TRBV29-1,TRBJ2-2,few,TGCAGCGCTCAAGCGGGGGGGAACACCGGGGAGCTGTTTTTT,CSAQAGGNTGELFF
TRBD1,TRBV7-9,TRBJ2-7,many,TGTGCCAGCAGCTTTCCCTCCTTCTACAGGGGGCCGAGCTCCTACGAGCAGTACTTC,CASSFPSFYRGPSSYEQYF
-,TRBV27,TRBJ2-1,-,TGTGCCAGCGGTAGCGAGGGTAACTACAATGAGCAGTTCTTC,CASGSEGNYNEQFF
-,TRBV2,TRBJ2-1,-,TGTGCCATCCGCAACAGGGAAGGCTCCTACAATGAGCAGTTCTTC,CAIRNREGSYNEQFF
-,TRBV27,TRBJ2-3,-,TGTGCCAGCCTTGCCCTGGGACGGACGAGCACAGATACGCAGTATTTT,CASLALGRTSTDTQYF
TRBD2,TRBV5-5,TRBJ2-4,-,TGTGCCAGCAGCGGATTGACTAGCGGGGGGGCAAGAAACATTCAGTACTTC,CASSGLTSGGARNIQYF
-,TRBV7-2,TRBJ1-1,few,TGTGCCAGCAGCTTTGACCTGACCACTGAAGCTTTCTTT,CASSFDLTTEAFF
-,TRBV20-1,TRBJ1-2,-,TGCAGTGCTAGTCAAGGGGCACGGCCGAATAACTATGGCTACACCTTC,CSASQGARPNNYGYTF
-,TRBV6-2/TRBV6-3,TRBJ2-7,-,TGTGCCAGCAGTAACGCCGGGCCACTCTACGAGCAGTACTTC,CASSNAGPLYEQYF
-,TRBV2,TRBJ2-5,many,TGTGCCAGCAGTGAAGAGGAGACCCAGTACTTC,CASSEEETQYF
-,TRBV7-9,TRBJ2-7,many,TGTGCCAGCAGTTCGGACCTCTACGAGCAGTACTTC,CASSSDLYEQYF
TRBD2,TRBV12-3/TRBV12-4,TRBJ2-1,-,TGTGCCAGCAGCCGGGGGGGGCGGGACAATGAGCAGTTCTTC,CASSRGGRDNEQFF
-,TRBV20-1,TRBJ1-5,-,TGCAGTGTCGAGGGGTTGGGCAATCAGCCCCAGCATTTT,CSVEGLGNQPQHF
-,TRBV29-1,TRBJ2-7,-,TGCAGCCGACCGCTATTAAGGGGGGGCTCCTACGAGCAGTACTTC,CSRPLLRGGSYEQYF
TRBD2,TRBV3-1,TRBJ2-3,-,TGTGCCAGCAGCCACAATAGCGGGGGTATCACAGATACGCAGTATTTT,CASSHNSGGITDTQYF